Shown below are 28 T cell receptor beta chains from a single sample sequenced in a study of blood T cell repertoires in COVID-19. TCRdb's copy holds only in-frame clones and misses some; the assay was immunoSEQ multiplex PCR. The repertoire holds about 330,000 clones, with about 91% as singletons. Sequencing used peripheral blood. The receptors stem from a man aged 30 to 45 with COVID-19, enrolled during active disease.

Notes on this clone: A junction end diverges from the germline sequence, so it may reflect a read error. CDR3 amino acids: CASSVVQGGLFF. The CDR3 nucleotides read TGTGCCAGCAGCGTAGTACAGGGGGGGCTGTTTTTT. The rearrangement joins TRBV9 to TRBJ2-2, with TRBD1 matching over 8 bases. The CDR3 is 12 amino acids. CDR1 and CDR2 from the germline V gene are SGDLS and YYNGEE.

This sequence joins TRBV9 and TRBJ1-1, with 10 bases that match TRBD1. The germline V gene has CDR1 SGDLS and CDR2 YYNGEE. Trimming cost V 4 bases and J 7 bases; bases outside gene matches: 4. The CDR3 has 13 residues. CDR3 nucleotides: TGTGCCAGCAGCCCCCGGGACAGGGGTGAAGCTTTCTTT. It is translated as CASSPRDRGEAFF.

The J gene is TRBJ1-1, the V gene TRBV19; unclear D gene. V dropped 8 bases and J dropped 4 bases, with 11 bases sitting between them. CDR3 length: 12 amino acids. Per germline, CDR1 LNHDA and CDR2 SQIVND (reference sequence). CDR3 sequence: CASRNEGTEAFF. For the CDR3, the DNA is TGTGCCAGTCGAAATGAGGGCACTGAAGCTTTCTTT.

The chain recombines TRBV18 with TRBJ2-1, with TRBD1 identical over 9 bases. Germline V gives CDR1 KGHSH, CDR2 LQKENI. V dropped 3 bases and J dropped 0; count of bases not matched to a gene: 3. CDR3 size: 16 residues. CDR3 residues: CASSPRDRASYNEQFF. In DNA, the CDR3 is TGTGCCAGCTCACCTAGGGACAGGGCCTCCTACAATGAGCAGTTCTTC.

The genes are TRBV12-5 and TRBJ1-2; the D gene is possibly TRBD1 (6 bases). This CDR3 has 16 residues. CDR1 is LGHNT, CDR2 FRNRAP, per germline. The ends were cut back, 3 bases at V and 7 bases at J, with 21 bases in the middle. Here the CDR3 reads CASGFPPKTGIGGYTF. The CDR3 nucleotides are TGTGCTAGTGGTTTCCCTCCTAAAACAGGGATAGGTGGCTACACCTTC.

This rearrangement joins TRBV6-4 to TRBJ2-2; weak D call: TRBD1 (6 bases). The CDR3 is 14 residues long. CDR1 is MRHNA and CDR2 is SNTAGT in the germline V gene. With 3 bases removed from V and 1 base from J, the gap between germline ends came to 6 bases. CDR3 coding DNA: TGTGCCAGCAGTGAGGGACAGAACACCGGGGAGCTGTTTTTT. It encodes CASSEGQNTGELFF.

The chain joins TRBV18 to TRBJ1-2; D may be TRBD1 (6 bases). Germline values: CDR1 KGHSH, CDR2 LQKENI. This CDR3 spans 16 amino acids. Trimming left V 3 bases short and J 6 bases short, with 20 bases between. The DNA of the CDR3 is TGTGCCAGCTCACCGAATCAGGACAGTGCAGGGGATGGCTACACCTTC. Its translation: CASSPNQDSAGDGYTF.

This sequence joins TRBV27 and TRBJ2-5, with TRBD1 identical over 7 bases. The CDR3 spans 13 residues. The trim removed 4 bases at V and 4 bases at J, leaving 3 bases unmatched. Germline V CDR1 and CDR2: MNHEY, SMNVEV (reference sequence). Written as DNA, the CDR3 is TGTGCCAGCAGTTCGGGACAGCTAGAGACCCAGTACTTC. It yields the protein CASSSGQLETQYF.

The V call is TRBV28, the J call TRBJ1-2; D unresolved. Looked up from germline, CDR1 is MDHEN and CDR2 is SYDVKM. The CDR3 extends over 14 amino acids. Trimming cost V 2 bases and J 2 bases, with 9 bases left between them. This chain's CDR3 is CASSLGQANYGYTF. CDR3 nucleotides: TGTGCCAGCAGTTTAGGGCAGGCCAACTATGGCTACACCTTC.

The chain links TRBV5-1 to TRBJ2-1, with 9 bases that match TRBD2. The V gene end was trimmed by 8 bases and the J gene end by 7 bases; junction bases not matched to a gene: 13. This CDR3 has 15 amino acids. In germline, CDR1 is SGHRS, CDR2 YFSETQ. DNA for the CDR3: TGCGCCAGTTCGGTTCTAGCGGGGAAAGAGAATGAGCAGTTCTTC. Translating gives CASSVLAGKENEQFF.

This chain uses TRBV15 with TRBJ1-2; D remains ambiguous. The CDR3 consists of 15 residues. Germline lookup yields CDR1 LNHNV and CDR2 YYDKDF (reference sequence). Trimming shortened V by 1 base and J by 4 bases, and 13 bases separated the two germline ends. As DNA, the CDR3 is TGTGCCACCAGCAGAGGGGAGGGTTTGGGCTATGGCTACACCTTC. This codes for CATSRGEGLGYGYTF.

V gene TRBV24-1 combines with J gene TRBJ2-3; TRBD2 aligns across 7 bases. Germline V gene sequence: CDR1 KGHDR, CDR2 SFDVKD. The CDR3 has 15 residues. The trim removed 6 bases at V and 1 base at J, leaving 6 bases unmatched. CDR3 region: CATSPGGLRTDTQYF. In DNA form, the CDR3 reads TGTGCCACCAGTCCGGGGGGACTTCGCACAGATACGCAGTATTTT.

The genes are TRBV7-3 and TRBJ1-1, with D uncertain. CDR1 is SGHTA and CDR2 is FQGTGA in the germline V gene. V lost 2 bases and J 3 bases, leaving 10 bases between the germline ends. The CDR3 runs to 14 residues. CDR3 in amino acids: CASSLLGEYTEAFF. The CDR3 DNA reads TGTGCCAGCAGCTTATTGGGAGAGTACACTGAAGCTTTCTTT.

J is TRBJ1-1 and V is TRBV27; 11 positions match TRBD1. Trimming took 6 bases from V and 0 from J; bases not matched to a gene: 9. The length of the CDR3 is 17 residues. CDR1 and CDR2 (germline): MNHEY, SMNVEV (reference sequence). The CDR3, as DNA: TGTGCCAGCAGACTGCGGGACAGGGGGTTTGTGAACACTGAAGCTTTCTTT. Its protein product is CASRLRDRGFVNTEAFF.

The rearrangement uses TRBV24-1 and TRBJ2-3; TRBD1 matches 7 bases. Germline-derived CDR1 and CDR2 are KGHDR and SFDVKD. The CDR3 is made up of 16 amino acids. Germline trimming cut 1 base from V and 4 bases from J; bases unmatched to any gene: 7. The CDR3 DNA follows: TGTGCCACCAGTGATTTAGAGGGGGCGAGACCAGATACGCAGTATTTT. Protein sequence: CATSDLEGARPDTQYF.

The genes are TRBV7-3 and TRBJ2-7, with D possibly being TRBD2 (5 bases). Germline V gives CDR1 SGHTA, CDR2 FQGTGA. This CDR3 is built from 12 residues. The ends were cut back, 4 bases at V and 7 bases at J, with 11 bases in the middle. DNA for the CDR3: TGTGCCAGCAGCTCCCTACTAGGGGAGCAGTACTTC. Protein product: CASSSLLGEQYF.

The genes are TRBV6-2 or TRBV6-3 and TRBJ2-4; TRBD1 matches 7 bases. Germline loops: CDR1 MNHEY, CDR2 SVGEGT. Trimming took 2 bases from V and 6 from J; bases not matched to a gene: 7. The CDR3 contains 15 residues. Here the CDR3 DNA reads TGTGCCAGCAGTTACGCAAGACAGGGTCGAAACATTCAGTACTTC. It translates to CASSYARQGRNIQYF.

The rearrangement links TRBV7-5 to TRBJ2-1; TRBD2, the table's D call, lacks a check against the DNA. TRBV7-5 is annotated as a pseudogene. This CDR3 spans 21 amino acids. The CDR3: CARSLRLAGGLTSFSYNEQFF. CDR3 in DNA: TGTGCCAGAAGCTTAAGACTAGCGGGGGGCCTAACGTCCTTCTCCTACAATGAGCAGTTCTTC.

This clone has only one observation. The chain uses TRBV18 and TRBJ1-1; 8 bases agree with TRBD1. The V and J ends lost 4 bases and 7 bases, in that order; junction bases with no gene match: 11. Germline V lookup: CDR1 KGHSH, CDR2 LQKENI. CDR3 length: 15 amino acids. CDR3 protein: CASSLANRGYGEAFF. CDR3 DNA sequence: TGTGCCAGCTCACTCGCGAACAGGGGGTATGGTGAAGCTTTCTTT.

The gene calls are TRBV7-2 and TRBJ1-5; TRBD1 might be the D (5 bases). The CDR3 runs 13 residues. Germline V lookup: CDR1 SGHTA, CDR2 FQGNSA. Trimming removed 5 bases at V and 6 bases at J, with 11 bases between. Here the CDR3 DNA reads TGTGCCAGCAGCGCCCAGGGTTCTCAGCCCCAGCATTTT. It yields the protein CASSAQGSQPQHF.

The rearrangement joins TRBV11-2 to TRBJ2-5, with 8 bases fitting TRBD2. The CDR3 consists of 13 residues. Per the germline V gene, CDR1 is SGHAT and CDR2 is FQNNGV. The V and J ends lost 5 bases and 4 bases, in that order; junction bases with no gene match: 3. CDR3 residues: CASSPRGAETQYF. CDR3 DNA: TGTGCCAGCAGCCCGCGGGGGGCAGAGACCCAGTACTTC.

The CDR3 spells CASSPQQGIFGEQYF. The CDR3 region has the DNA TGTGCCAGCAGCCCTCAACAGGGGATATTTGGCGAGCAGTACTTC. This sequence joins TRBV14 and TRBJ2-7, with 7 nucleotides matching TRBD1. The CDR3 has 15 amino acids. CDR1 is SGHDN, CDR2 FVKESK, per germline. The trim removed 4 bases at V and 6 bases at J, leaving 12 bases unmatched.

This clone appeared a few times. The V and J genes are TRBV18 and TRBJ2-7, with 12 bases fitting TRBD2. In germline, CDR1 is KGHSH, CDR2 LQKENI. V lost 4 bases and J lost 4; bases outside the gene matches: 17. The CDR3 contains 19 residues. For the CDR3, the DNA is TGTGCCAGCTCACTTCGACTAGCGGGAGAACCCCGAGCACCATACGAGCAGTACTTC. Its translation: CASSLRLAGEPRAPYEQYF. The full variable domain, completed using reference TRBV18 and TRBJ2-7, is NAGVMQNPRHLVRRRGQEARLRCSPMKGHSHVYWYRQLPEEGLKFMVYLQKENIIDESGMPKERFSAEFPKEGPSILRIQQVVRGDSAAYFCASSLRLAGEPRAPYEQYFGPGTRLTVT.

The rearrangement joins TRBV2 to TRBJ2-3; 7 bases are a match to TRBD2. V lost 2 bases and J lost 4; bases outside the gene matches: 6. Germline CDR1 SNHLY, CDR2 FYNNEI. The length of the CDR3 is 15 residues. The DNA of the CDR3 is TGTGCCAGCAGTGAACAGGGAGGGTTGGCAGATACGCAGTATTTT. This codes for CASSEQGGLADTQYF.

V is TRBV18 and J is TRBJ1-1; no firm D call. The V gene's germline CDR1 is KGHSH and CDR2 LQKENI. The V and J ends lost 1 base and 1 base respectively, with 10 bases between them. The CDR3 totals 15 residues. CDR3 sequence (DNA): TGTGCCAGCTCACCACGAGGTACCGAGAACACTGAAGCTTTCTTT. Translated: CASSPRGTENTEAFF.

The chain links TRBV4-1 to TRBJ1-1; 7 bases are a match to TRBD1. V lost 4 bases and J lost 0; bases outside the gene matches: 5. CDR1 and CDR2 (germline): MGHRA, YSYEKL. This CDR3 spans 15 amino acids. CDR3 sequence (DNA): TGCGCCAGCAGCCCATTACAGGGGCTGAACACTGAAGCTTTCTTT. It specifies CASSPLQGLNTEAFF.

The chain recombines TRBV11-3 with TRBJ2-5; no definite D call. The CDR3 is 14 residues long. Trimming took off 1 base at V and 0 bases at J, with 6 bases between the two ends. The germline gives CDR1 SGHNT, CDR2 YENEEA. The CDR3 spells CASSLGPNQETQYF. CDR3 bases: TGTGCCAGCAGCTTAGGGCCGAACCAAGAGACCCAGTACTTC.

V usage is TRBV25-1 and J usage is TRBJ2-1, with 8 positions matching TRBD1. Germline V gives CDR1 MGHDK, CDR2 SYGVNS. The length of the CDR3 is 14 residues. Trimming cost V 3 bases and J 6 bases; bases outside gene matches: 4. The CDR3 region is CASSDPGQGNEQFF. CDR3 coding DNA: TGTGCCAGCAGTGACCCCGGACAGGGCAATGAGCAGTTCTTC.